This TCR beta chain appears in the sequencing data of a study of blood T cell repertoires in COVID-19. Study-level background: The United States, Italy and Spain were the sources of the acute and convalescent COVID-19 samples. T cells, B-cell-depleted T cells, or PBMCs provided the cDNA or gDNA that served as material.

In the original workflow: From reference gene primer amplification, estimates of nucleated cell counts were derived. Assay: immunoSEQ multiplex PCR; the TCRdb copy retains only in-frame clones and omits some. V and J calls and clone size are given by that table; D and trimming were obtained from the DNA. The table includes 9,500 to 13,000 clones, roughly 83% detected once. Sequenced: peripheral blood. The receptor was derived from a human donor in a cohort sampled during active COVID-19.

CDR3 sequence reads: CASRGDGQGYGYTF. CDR3 coding DNA: TGTGCCAGCAGAGGGGATGGACAGGGCTATGGCTACACCTTC. The rearrangement links TRBV2 to TRBJ1-2; 8 bases are a match to TRBD1. Germline-derived CDR1 and CDR2 are SNHLY and FYNNEI. The length of the CDR3 is 14 residues. The J segment lost 4 bases and the V segment lost 6 bases, leaving 7 bases of the junction unmatched.